This entry concerns a single T cell receptor beta chain. Its cognate antigen is unknown. PCR employed 60 Vbeta and 13 Jbeta primers. This table comes from immunoSEQ multiplex PCR, and its TCRdb copy is limited to in-frame clones, with some not included. With over 90,000 clones in the sample, the ten largest clones hold approximately 3.5%. The sample comes from a study of cytomegalovirus exposure and HLA in healthy donors. Study observations and caveats: Later, an analysis showed that TCR beta chains associated with HLA were more clonally expanded than others that were equally common.

The length of the CDR3 is 15 residues. Per germline, CDR1 SGHKS and CDR2 YYEKEE (reference sequence). V dropped 3 bases and J dropped 7; count of bases not matched to a gene: 6. The sequence was obtained from a middle-aged man in good health and CMV-seronegative. The rearrangement uses TRBV5-5 and TRBJ1-4, with TRBD1 matching over 10 bases. The specimen was PBMCs. For the CDR3, the DNA is TGTGCCAGCAGCTCACCGGGACAGGGGCTTGAAAAACTGTTTTTT. It is translated as CASSSPGQGLEKLFF.